Below are 24 T cell receptor beta chains sequenced from a single sample in a study of long-term antiretroviral therapy in people with HIV. The libraries were made with immunoSEQ v3.0 at survey level. Using immunoSEQ multiplex PCR, the repertoire was profiled, and TCRdb retains in-frame clones only, with some absent. This sample has 8,500 to 9,500 clones, with over 75% found just once. The sample was unsorted PBMCs, taken 0.4 years before starting antiretroviral therapy. Every receptor here comes from a man aged 25-45 years with HIV.

CDR3 protein: CASSVGPGWNTGELFF. The CDR3 DNA sequence: TGTGCCAGCAGCGTAGGACCGGGTTGGAACACCGGGGAGCTGTTTTTT. The chain links TRBV9 to TRBJ2-2; no definite D call. Deletions cut 0 bases from V and 1 base from J, with 10 bases between. The CDR3 is 16 amino acids. Germline V lookup: CDR1 SGDLS, CDR2 YYNGEE.

The chain couples TRBV7-2 to TRBJ2-4, with 7 bases lining up with TRBD1. V was pared by 5 bases and J by 8 bases, with 6 bases of the junction left unmatched. CDR1 and CDR2 from the germline V gene are SGHTA and FQGNSA. This CDR3 contains 13 residues. Written as DNA, the CDR3 is TGTGCCAGCAGCCCGACAGGGAGAGACATTCAGTACTTC. Its translation: CASSPTGRDIQYF.

This chain connects TRBV7-9 to TRBJ2-7, with TRBD2 matching over 10 bases. J lost 7 bases, V lost 3 bases, and 12 bases had no gene match. This CDR3 is built from 16 residues. Looked up from germline, CDR1 is SEHNR and CDR2 is FQNEAQ (reference sequence). This CDR3 reads CASSFDGVLAGGEQYF. CDR3 DNA: TGTGCCAGCAGCTTTGACGGGGTATTAGCGGGAGGAGAGCAGTACTTC.

The chain carries TRBV20-1 and TRBJ1-2; D gene uncertain. The CDR3 runs 11 residues. The V end lost 2 bases, the J end lost 7 bases, and 8 bases lay between the germline ends. CDR1 and CDR2 from the germline V gene are DFQATT and SNEGSKA (reference sequence). The CDR3 loop reads CSARIGGGYTF. The CDR3 nucleotides read TGCAGTGCTAGAATAGGAGGTGGCTACACCTTC.

The V gene is TRBV9, the J gene TRBJ1-6; D is uncertain. V gave up 4 bases and J gave up 10 bases, with 12 bases separating them. This CDR3 is 13 amino acids long. CDR1 and CDR2 from the germline V gene are SGDLS and YYNGEE. This CDR3 is CASSILNSSPLHF. The DNA for the CDR3 is TGTGCCAGCAGCATCTTAAACTCGTCACCCCTCCACTTT.

The chain employs TRBV5-6 and TRBJ1-3; D perhaps matches TRBD1 (6 bases). V dropped 0 bases and J dropped 4 bases, with 17 bases sitting between them. The CDR3 is 17 residues long. Germline CDR1 reads SGHDT; CDR2 reads YYEEEE. The CDR3 nucleotides are TGTGCCAGCAGCTTGGGTGGAACGGGGGGGCCCGGAAACACCATATATTTT. Residues: CASSLGGTGGPGNTIYF.

V is TRBV9 and J is TRBJ2-2, with D possibly being TRBD1 (5 bases). Trimming pared 4 bases from V and 0 bases from J, leaving 13 bases between. The CDR3 has 16 residues. The germline gives CDR1 SGDLS, CDR2 YYNGEE. CDR3 protein: CASSPQGWANTGELFF. DNA of the CDR3: TGTGCCAGCAGCCCCCAGGGCTGGGCGAACACCGGGGAGCTGTTTTTT.

By sample fraction, this clone is large (0.1 to 1%). The chain combines TRBV27 with TRBJ2-3; tentative D call: TRBD1 (6 bases). The CDR3 length is 15 residues. The germline V gene encodes CDR1 MNHEY and CDR2 SMNVEV (reference sequence). Between the trimmed V and J ends, which lost 4 bases and 4 bases, there was a span of 15 bases. CDR3 nucleotide sequence: TGTGCCAGCAGTTATACAGGGTTCGGCGCAGATACGCAGTATTTT. Protein: CASSYTGFGADTQYF.

CDR3 in amino acids: CASSRSLTGDEQYF. The CDR3 DNA is TGTGCCAGCTCACGATCCCTAACAGGGGACGAGCAGTACTTC. The chain couples TRBV18 to TRBJ2-7, with 7 bases fitting TRBD1. The CDR3 sequence is 14 residues long. V shed 4 bases, J shed 5 bases, and the junction held 8 bases outside the gene matches. CDR1 is KGHSH, CDR2 LQKENI, per germline.

The V call is TRBV13, the J call TRBJ2-7, with 11 bases matching TRBD1. CDR1 and CDR2 (germline): PRHDT, FYEKMQ (reference sequence). The CDR3 has 14 amino acids. V gave up 5 bases and J gave up 3 bases; unmatched junction bases: 3. In DNA form, the CDR3 reads TGTGCCAGCAGCGAAGGGACAGGGGGCTACGAGCAGTACTTC. It is translated as CASSEGTGGYEQYF.

In regard to this clone: Germline is not matched at one junction end, which may reflect a read error. This chain uses TRBV6-6 with TRBJ2-5; the match to TRBD2 covers 7 bases. The V gene's germline CDR1 is MNHNY and CDR2 SVGAGI (reference sequence). The CDR3 is 15 residues long. CDR3 residues: CASRYSGGGQETQYF. CDR3 nucleotide sequence: TGTGCCAGCAGATACTCGGGAGGAGGTCAAGAGACCCAGTACTTC.

V and J are TRBV4-2 and TRBJ1-6, with 8 bases that match TRBD1. Per the germline V gene, CDR1 is LGHNA and CDR2 is YNFKEQ. J gave up 10 bases and V 4 bases, and 9 bases lay outside the gene matches. The CDR3 runs 15 residues. CDR3 DNA sequence: TGTGCCAGCAGCCCTGGACAGGGAATCATATCACCCCTCCACTTT. Amino acids: CASSPGQGIISPLHF.

The J gene is TRBJ2-5, the V gene TRBV7-4, with 11 bases that match TRBD2. The CDR3 contains 16 residues. Germline V gene data show CDR1 as SGHVT and CDR2 as SQSDAQ. Unmatched junction bases numbered 12, after V lost 6 bases and J lost 6 bases. The CDR3 bases are TGTGCCAGCAGGGTAGCGGGGGGGCGTTTGAGAAAGACCCAGTACTTC. It yields the protein CASRVAGGRLRKTQYF. Drawing the rest from reference TRBV7-4 and TRBJ2-5, the complete variable domain is GAGVSQSPRYKVAKRGRDVALRCDSISGHVTLYWYRQTLGQGSEVLTYSQSDAQRDKSGRPSGRFSAERPERSVSTLKIQRTEQGDSAVYLCASRVAGGRLRKTQYFGPGTRLLVL.

V gene TRBV6-5 combines with J gene TRBJ2-1, with 9 bases identical to TRBD2. This CDR3 spans 15 amino acids. V was pared by 4 bases and J by 1 base, with 2 bases of the junction left unmatched. CDR1 and CDR2 (germline): MNHEY, SVGAGI. CDR3 region: CASSSSGGSYNEQFF. CDR3 bases: TGTGCCAGCAGTTCCAGCGGGGGGTCCTACAATGAGCAGTTCTTC.

This clone is a singleton in its sample. The chain uses TRBV5-1 and TRBJ2-3, with a weak D call TRBD1 (5 bases). Looked up from germline, CDR1 is SGHRS and CDR2 is YFSETQ. This CDR3 contains 13 residues. The germline V and J ends were trimmed by 0 bases and 4 bases, with 6 bases remaining between them. CDR3: CASSLEGADTQYF. The CDR3 DNA sequence: TGCGCCAGCAGCTTGGAAGGGGCAGATACGCAGTATTTT.

The chain recombines TRBV4-1 with TRBJ2-3; the D gene is possibly TRBD2 (5 bases). CDR1 MGHRA and CDR2 YSYEKL come from the germline V gene. The CDR3 sequence is 18 residues long. With 0 bases removed from V and 1 base from J, the gap between germline ends came to 17 bases. CDR3 coding DNA: TGCGCCAGCAGCCAAGATCAGAGCGGCATGGGTGGCACAGATACGCAGTATTTT. It is translated as CASSQDQSGMGGTDTQYF.

This clone appeared a single time. The chain joins TRBV4-3 to TRBJ1-2, with 12 bases aligning to TRBD1. This CDR3 has 15 amino acids. V lost 2 bases to trimming and J lost 8 bases; unmatched junction nucleotides: 6. Germline-derived CDR1 and CDR2 are LGHNA and YSLEER. The CDR3, as DNA: TGCGCCAGCAGCCAAACCGGGACAGGGGGCCAAGGCTACACCTTC. Translated: CASSQTGTGGQGYTF.

V usage is TRBV7-2 and J usage is TRBJ1-2; TRBD1 might be the D (5 bases). This CDR3 has 15 residues. V lost 5 bases, J lost 6 bases, and 19 bases lay in between. CDR1 is SGHTA and CDR2 is FQGNSA in the germline V gene. CDR3 DNA sequence: TGTGCCAGCAGCCCTACCTCAGGGTCTCGTGATGGCTACACCTTC. It translates to CASSPTSGSRDGYTF.

This clone was observed a handful of times. The V call is TRBV29-1, the J call TRBJ1-2; 7 bases agree with TRBD1. Germline CDR1 reads SQVTM; CDR2 reads ANQGSEA. The trim removed 8 bases at V and 7 bases at J, leaving 13 bases unmatched. This CDR3 spans 13 amino acids. CDR3 loop: CSFQRDRAIGYTF. CDR3 bases: TGCAGCTTTCAGAGAGACAGGGCAATTGGCTACACCTTC.

The chain links TRBV19 to TRBJ2-1; 9 bases fit TRBD2. Germline trimming cut 7 bases from V and 5 bases from J; bases unmatched to any gene: 6. CDR3 size: 14 residues. CDR1 LNHDA and CDR2 SQIVND come from the germline V gene (reference sequence). CDR3 sequence reads: CASNSGRANNEQFF. CDR3 nucleotide sequence: TGTGCCAGTAATAGCGGGAGAGCTAACAATGAGCAGTTCTTC.

This clone was observed a handful of times. This chain joins TRBV10-3 and TRBJ2-7; D might be TRBD1 (6 bases). V was shortened by 3 bases and J by 3 bases, with 18 bases between the two germline ends. This CDR3 has 16 residues. CDR1 and CDR2 from the germline V gene are ENHRY and SYGVKD. CDR3 nucleotide sequence: TGTGCCATCAGTGACGAGTGGCGGCAGGGACACTACGAGCAGTACTTC. Translated, it gives CAISDEWRQGHYEQYF.

This sequence joins TRBV5-1 and TRBJ2-7; D is unclear. This CDR3 is 13 amino acids long. In germline, CDR1 is SGHRS, CDR2 YFSETQ. Trimming left V 0 bases short and J 0 bases short, with 4 bases between. The chain's CDR3 is CASSLVSSYEQYF. The CDR3 bases are TGCGCCAGCAGCTTGGTAAGCTCCTACGAGCAGTACTTC.

This clone is categorized as medium-sized (0.01 to 0.1%). J is TRBJ2-7 and V is TRBV7-8; the D gene is possibly TRBD1 (5 bases). Per the germline V gene, CDR1 is SGHVS and CDR2 is FQNEAQ. V was trimmed by 1 base and J by 5 bases, leaving 9 bases between them. The length of the CDR3 is 13 residues. The CDR3 DNA is TGTGCCAGCAGCTTAGACCCGGACAACGAGCAGTACTTC. Amino acids: CASSLDPDNEQYF.

This clone was counted a few times. The chain joins TRBV28 to TRBJ1-6; possible D gene TRBD1, 6 bases. Germline V gene lookup returns CDR1 MDHEN and CDR2 SYDVKM. Trimming pared 3 bases from V and 10 bases from J, leaving 16 bases between. This CDR3 is built from 15 residues. CDR3 bases: TGTGCCAGCAGTTTTCAAGGGGGAACCGGATCACCCCTCCACTTT. Translating it yields CASSFQGGTGSPLHF. The full variable domain, its missing parts supplied by reference TRBV28 and TRBJ1-6, is DVKVTQSSRYLVKRTGEKVFLECVQDMDHENMFWYRQDPGLGLRLIYFSYDVKMKEKGDIPEGYSVSREKKERFSLILESASTNQTSMYLCASSFQGGTGSPLHFGNGTRLTVT.